The clone carrying this T cell receptor (beta chain) was observed a few times. The antigen is unknown. This sample is drawn from a study of identical twins. Findings of the study overall: Analyses of zero insertions could be partly confounded by invariant MAIT and iNKT cells. The more abundant beta clonotypes in cord blood had fewer insertions, and memory repertoires did not show this.

Germline lookup yields CDR1 LGHNA and CDR2 YSLEER. CDR3 length equals 16 residues. V was trimmed by 3 bases and J by 5 bases, leaving 19 bases between them. After template switching added a universal primer site, the resulting cDNA carried unique molecular identifiers. TCRdb itself ran the 5' RACE reads through MiXCR, one entry per CDR3 protein. The sample includes under 250,000 distinct CDR3 sequences, roughly 13% of them seen just once. The same data also went into a second study, on yellow fever vaccine responses in identical twins.

The clonotype was recovered from a young woman in good health. The sample consisted of memory (CD45RO+) T cells sorted from blood. The J gene is TRBJ2-5, the V gene TRBV4-3; TRBD1 might be the D (5 bases). CDR3: CASSHGRKGMRETQYF. DNA of the CDR3: TGCGCCAGCAGCCACGGAAGAAAGGGGATGCGGGAGACCCAGTACTTC.